This is a list of T cell receptor beta chains from one sample in a study of T cell changes during pregnancy in multiple sclerosis. TCRdb's table, derived via immunoSEQ multiplex PCR, lists solely in-frame clones and lacks some. The table includes some 30,000 clones, 85% to 90% detected once. Sample: CD8+ T cells from peripheral blood mononuclear cells, taken in the second trimester of pregnancy. Receptors originate from a female donor with multiple sclerosis, enrolled in a pregnancy study. The CDR3 runs from the conserved cysteine through the conserved F or W. Fields, in order: V gene, J gene, D gene, CDR3 protein, CDR3 DNA. A D gene is named only where the DNA matches it firmly.

v_call: TRBV6-1
j_call: TRBJ1-2
d_call: .
cdr3_aa: CASSENNLNTF
cdr3_nt: TGTGCCAGCAGTGAGAACAATCTCAACACCTTC

v_call: TRBV12-1
j_call: TRBJ2-3
d_call: .
cdr3_aa: CASSFARLGAIRCYSTDTQYF
cdr3_nt: TGTGCCAGCAGCTTTGCTCGCTTGGGAGCTATTAGGTGCTATAGCACAGATACGCAGTATTTT

v_call: TRBV19
j_call: TRBJ2-1
d_call: .
cdr3_aa: CASSTGARPHGNEQFF
cdr3_nt: TGTGCCAGTAGTACAGGGGCTCGGCCCCACGGGAATGAGCAGTTCTTC

v_call: TRBV2
j_call: TRBJ1-1
d_call: TRBD1
cdr3_aa: CASSITGGVVTEAFF
cdr3_nt: TGTGCCAGCAGTATAACAGGGGGGGTAGTGACTGAAGCTTTCTTT

v_call: TRBV2
j_call: TRBJ2-7
d_call: .
cdr3_aa: CAATGGPGGSYEQYF
cdr3_nt: TGTGCCGCCACAGGGGGGCCGGGGGGCTCCTACGAGCAGTACTTC

v_call: TRBV4-3
j_call: TRBJ1-4
d_call: .
cdr3_aa: CASSQDHGGGGVEKLFF
cdr3_nt: TGCGCCAGCAGCCAAGATCATGGCGGGGGTGGGGTTGAAAAACTGTTTTTT

v_call: TRBV6-1
j_call: TRBJ1-6
d_call: .
cdr3_aa: CASSAPWRGRSSYNSPLHF
cdr3_nt: TGTGCCAGCAGTGCCCCCTGGAGGGGCCGGAGCTCCTATAATTCACCCCTCCACTTT

v_call: TRBV19
j_call: TRBJ2-7
d_call: TRBD1
cdr3_aa: CASSPSGGLNSYEQYF
cdr3_nt: TGTGCCAGTAGCCCGTCAGGGGGCCTTAACTCCTACGAGCAGTACTTC

v_call: TRBV28
j_call: TRBJ1-1
d_call: TRBD1
cdr3_aa: CASSLIQGFEGAFF
cdr3_nt: TGTGCCAGCAGTTTAATACAGGGGTTCGAGGGGGCTTTCTTT

v_call: TRBV18
j_call: TRBJ2-1
d_call: TRBD1
cdr3_aa: CASSISTGTGAYNEQFF
cdr3_nt: TGTGCCAGCTCAATTAGTACCGGGACAGGGGCGTACAATGAGCAGTTCTTC

v_call: TRBV6-5
j_call: TRBJ2-7
d_call: .
cdr3_aa: CASLPGNSYEQYF
cdr3_nt: TGTGCCAGCTTACCAGGGAACTCCTACGAGCAGTACTTC

v_call: TRBV2
j_call: TRBJ1-1
d_call: .
cdr3_aa: CAKRHTNTEAFF
cdr3_nt: TGTGCCAAAAGACACACAAACACTGAAGCTTTCTTT